The entry that follows covers one T cell receptor (beta chain) sequence. The CDR3 loop spans 17 amino acids. The germline gives CDR1 LNHDA, CDR2 SQIVND (reference sequence). J lost 0 bases, V lost 5 bases, and 8 bases had no gene match. The Seattle patients, enrolled during active infection, were followed longitudinally. This record belongs to a study of blood T cell repertoires in COVID-19. Study at large: Italy, Spain and the United States were the sources of the convalescent and acute COVID-19 samples. Sources were T cells, B-cell-depleted T cells, or PBMCs; the material itself was cDNA or gDNA.

The authors' processing: Reference gene primer amplification in the assay estimated nucleated cell counts. This table comes from immunoSEQ multiplex PCR, and its TCRdb copy is limited to in-frame clones, with some not included. V, J and clone size are taken as reported in that table, and D and trimming were inferred from the DNA itself. The sample lists more than 150,000 clones, more than 75% occurring once. The material sequenced was peripheral blood. The clonotype was recovered from a woman in her 70s with COVID-19, enrolled during active disease. V gene TRBV19 combines with J gene TRBJ2-3, with TRBD1 matching over 10 bases. Here the CDR3 reads CASSLGQGIFSTDTQYF. DNA for the CDR3: TGTGCCAGTAGTTTGGGACAGGGGATTTTTAGCACAGATACGCAGTATTTT.